This T cell receptor beta chain was profiled in a study of shared clonotypes between healthy human individuals (dated by TCRdb to 2018 to 2021). Looking at the study overall: The cohort included a few men and a couple of women between 18 and 49 years of age. To increase sequencing depth and limit assay-specific biases, TCR repertoire library preparation and sequencing were carried out by different laboratories using diverse techniques. Each donor's leukapheresis produced roughly between roughly 0.85 and 9.5 billion PBMCs. To estimate repertoire size and how much clonotypes are shared between individuals, the study performed deep sequencing of blood TCR repertoires from a handful of healthy adults.

With regard to this clone: It has no known antigen specificity. Qualities for individual bases were not recorded, and no much larger clone is one base off.

Study-wide conclusions, independent of this receptor: Pairwise subsampling led to the expectation that sequencing depth would affect the degree of clonotype sharing among donors. Sampling was limited to blood, and TCR repertoires in tissue likely differ from TCR repertoires in blood. The genetic and exposure-history diversity represented was limited by the small number of donors.

There are 16 amino acids in the CDR3, from cysteine to phenylalanine inclusive. The CDR3 DNA has 48 bases and is translated from base 1. Trimming removed 2 bases from V and 6 bases from J, leaving 23 bases between the germline ends. From a lookup of the germline V gene (reference sequence), CDR1 and CDR2 are GTSNPN and SVGIG. Healthy HIV-negative adults with no recently reported acute infections or vaccinations were included as donors. Every donor was a Caucasian adult residing in Nashville, Tennessee, USA. For unsorted samples, tens of millions of PBMCs were counted, and genomic DNA was extracted using the QIAamp DNA Blood Mini kit. After blood collection by leukapheresis, PBMCs were isolated using Ficoll-Histopaque density gradient centrifugation and then cryopreserved in the vapor phase of liquid nitrogen. Using the deep immunoSEQ assay, TCR CDR3 regions were amplified from genomic DNA by multiplex PCR. Genomic DNA extracted from each cell subset was distributed evenly over all wells of several immunoSEQ 96-well plates, and each plate served as one replicate. For unsorted PBMC, approximately 300 ng of genomic DNA, equivalent to around 30,000 T cell genomes, went into each replicate PCR. Ten immunoSEQ deep assay plates were used to sequence the unsorted PBMC genomic DNA. Purified libraries were measured with a Qubit 3.0 fluorometer, size-checked on a Bioanalyzer 2100, and measured again with the KAPA Library Quantification kit. Every immunoSEQ 96-well plate was sequenced on a dedicated single-read 150-cycle Illumina NextSeq 550 flow cell. As for how the authors treated the data: The immunoSEQ output contained only junctional sequences without quality scores, so filtering could not match that applied to full-length reads. Sequences were annotated with PyIR, a Python wrapper for IgBLAST v1.9, and V/J genes and CDR3 were assigned using IMGT germline references. Reads were removed for weak V/J assignments (E-value above 1e-6), missing CDR3, stop codons, out-of-frame junctions, or ambiguous translated residues. V3J clonotypes were defined by identical inferred V gene, J gene, and CDR3 amino acid sequence. The percentage overlap between two repertoires was calculated by dividing the number of shared unique clonotypes by the size of the smaller repertoire. Richness of each repertoire was evaluated using RTK rarefaction, the Chao1 estimator, and Recon v2.1 estimates of unobserved clonotypes. As stored in TCRdb, this immuneACCESS dataset retains in-frame rearrangements with V and J assigned. A fraction of the clones does not appear; measured against another copy, unresolved V genes explain less than half of the discrepancy, and the remainder lacks a known reason. The V and J calls and clone size were taken over from that table, and D and trimming were inferred from the DNA. For this sample the table gives about 490,000 clones, of which 75% to 85% were detected only once. The leading ten clones occupy over 10% of the sample.

This sequence was found in a woman aged 40 to 50 in good health. Some clones in this sample may be carry-over from other donors' samples. Sample: PBMCs. Recombination connected TRBV30 to TRBJ2-7, with the D gene not confidently named. DNA sequence: TGTGCCTGGAGTCCCTCCCTTCTCTTATGGGGTGCCGAGCAGTACTTC. It is translated as CAWSPSLLLWGAEQYF.